Listed below are T cell receptor beta chains from one sample, sequenced in a study of blood T cells in healthy people across ages. Each CDR3 protein gets one entry after TCRdb re-called the 5' RACE reads with MiXCR. Among hundreds of thousands of distinct CDR3 sequences listed, roughly 32% were seen once. The sequenced sample consisted of blood. These receptors were collected from a woman older than 75 in good health. The CDR3 runs from the conserved cysteine through the conserved F or W. D genes are given only for firm matches. For some rows the clone size is stated as once, few or many, or as a class when expanded; others skip it.

TRBJ2-7 | TRBV30 | few | . | 11 | CACLSSYEQYF | TGTGCCTGTCTATCCTCCTACGAGCAGTACTTC
TRBJ2-7 | TRBV7-7 | few | . | 12 | CASSPLDYEQYF | TGTGCTAGCAGCCCACTAGATTATGAGCAGTACTTC
TRBJ1-1 | TRBV18 | few | TRBD1 | 16 | CASSLSQGGVETEAFF | TGTGCCAGCTCACTCTCACAGGGGGGCGTGGAGACTGAAGCTTTCTTT
TRBJ2-3 | TRBV9 | many | . | 14 | CASRGPGGADTQYF | TGTGCCAGCAGAGGACCCGGGGGCGCAGATACGCAGTATTTT
TRBJ1-2 | TRBV6-2/TRBV6-3 | . | TRBD1 | 15 | CASSSGTGSNYGYTF | TGTGCCAGCAGTTCCGGGACAGGGTCCAACTATGGCTACACCTTC
TRBJ2-5 | TRBV27 | many | TRBD2 | 15 | CASSPRLAGGETQYF | TGTGCCAGCAGTCCCCGACTAGCGGGCGGAGAGACCCAGTACTTC
TRBJ2-6 | TRBV7-2 | many | . | 15 | CASSRGQEGANVLTF | TGTGCCAGCAGCCGGGGACAAGAAGGGGCCAACGTCCTGACTTTC
TRBJ2-1 | TRBV4-2 | few | . | 17 | CASSSPRAGSSYNEQFF | TGTGCCAGCAGCAGCCCGCGGGCGGGGAGCTCCTACAATGAGCAGTTCTTC
TRBJ2-7 | TRBV19 | few | TRBD2 | 15 | CASSKSGGARYEQYF | TGTGCCAGTAGTAAGAGCGGGGGGGCCCGCTACGAGCAGTACTTC
TRBJ1-4 | TRBV28 | few | . | 11 | CASSLDEKLFF | TGTGCCAGCAGTTTGGATGAAAAACTGTTTTTT